This T cell receptor (beta chain) appears in the sequencing data of a study of T cell responses to AZD1222 COVID-19 vaccine. Study-wide results and caveats: Donors, mostly white British, included more females; clonal diversity was possibly underestimated. Repertoires were collected only later (after the peak T cell response had occurred). Baseline antibody screening turned up just a handful of seropositive AZD1222 recipients.

A note on this clone: The antigen is undetermined.

Between the trimmed V and J ends, which lost 5 bases and 3 bases, there was a span of 14 bases. The CDR3 consists of 15 residues. The V gene's germline CDR1 is SGHVS and CDR2 FQNEAQ. This table comes from immunoSEQ multiplex PCR, and its TCRdb copy is limited to in-frame clones, with some not included. The table shows about 120,000 clones, with 70% to 90% occurring only once. This sample comprised peripheral blood, obtained on day 0 of AZD1222 vaccination. The chain employs TRBV7-8 and TRBJ2-1; D gene ambiguous. This receptor was identified in an adult in good health. CDR3 in DNA: TGTGCCAGCAGCCCACCGAGAAAGGACTACAATGAGCAGTTCTTC. Residues: CASSPPRKDYNEQFF.